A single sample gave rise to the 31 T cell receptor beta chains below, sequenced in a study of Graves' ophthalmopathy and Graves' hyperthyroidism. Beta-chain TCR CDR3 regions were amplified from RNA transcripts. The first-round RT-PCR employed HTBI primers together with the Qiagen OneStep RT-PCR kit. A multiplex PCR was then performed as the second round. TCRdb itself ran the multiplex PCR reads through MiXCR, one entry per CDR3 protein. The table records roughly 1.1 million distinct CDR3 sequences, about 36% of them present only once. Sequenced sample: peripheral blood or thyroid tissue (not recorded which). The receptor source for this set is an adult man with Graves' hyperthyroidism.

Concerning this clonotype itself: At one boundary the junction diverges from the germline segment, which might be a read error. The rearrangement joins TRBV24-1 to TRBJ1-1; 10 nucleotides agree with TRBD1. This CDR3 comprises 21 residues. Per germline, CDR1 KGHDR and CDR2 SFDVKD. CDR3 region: CASSYSSVSRTGGKLNTEAFF. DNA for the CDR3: TGTGCCAGCAGTTACTCCAGTGTTTCAAGGACAGGGGGGAAATTGAACACTGAAGCTTTCTTT.

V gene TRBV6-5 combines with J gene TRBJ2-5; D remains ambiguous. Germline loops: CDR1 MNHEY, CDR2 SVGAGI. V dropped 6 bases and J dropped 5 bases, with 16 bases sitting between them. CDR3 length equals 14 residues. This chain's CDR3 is CASRIVLLRETQYF. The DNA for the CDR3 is TGTGCCAGCAGAATCGTCCTCCTTAGGGAGACCCAGTACTTC.

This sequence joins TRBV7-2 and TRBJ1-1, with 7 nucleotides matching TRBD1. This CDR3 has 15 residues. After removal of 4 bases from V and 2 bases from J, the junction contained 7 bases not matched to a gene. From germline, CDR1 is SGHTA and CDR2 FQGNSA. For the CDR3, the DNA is TGTGCCAGCAGCTGGGGGCGGGACAGCAACACTGAAGCTTTCTTT. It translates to CASSWGRDSNTEAFF. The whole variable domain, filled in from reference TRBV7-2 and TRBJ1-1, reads GAGVSQSPSNKVTEKGKDVELRCDPISGHTALYWYRQSLGQGLEFLIYFQGNSAPDKSGLPSDRFSAERTGGSVSTLTIQRTQQEDSAVYLCASSWGRDSNTEAFFGQGTRLTVV.

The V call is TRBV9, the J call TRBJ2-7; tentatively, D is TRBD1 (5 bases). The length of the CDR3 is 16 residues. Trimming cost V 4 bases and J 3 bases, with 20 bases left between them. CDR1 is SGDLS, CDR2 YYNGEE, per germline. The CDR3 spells CASSTHRTSPSYEQYF. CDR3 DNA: TGTGCCAGCAGCACCCACCGGACAAGTCCGAGCTACGAGCAGTACTTC. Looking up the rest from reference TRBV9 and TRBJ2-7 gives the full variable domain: DSGVTQTPKHLITATGQRVTLRCSPRSGDLSVYWYQQSLDQGLQFLIQYYNGEERAKGNILERFSAQQFPDLHSELNLSSLELGDSALYFCASSTHRTSPSYEQYFGPGTRLTVT.

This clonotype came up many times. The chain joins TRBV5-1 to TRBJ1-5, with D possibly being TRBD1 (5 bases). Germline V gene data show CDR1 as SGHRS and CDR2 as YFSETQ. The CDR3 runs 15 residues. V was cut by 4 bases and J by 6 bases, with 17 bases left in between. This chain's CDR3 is CASSRTPGIAQPQHF. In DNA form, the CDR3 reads TGCGCCAGCAGCCGGACTCCAGGGATTGCTCAGCCCCAGCATTTT.

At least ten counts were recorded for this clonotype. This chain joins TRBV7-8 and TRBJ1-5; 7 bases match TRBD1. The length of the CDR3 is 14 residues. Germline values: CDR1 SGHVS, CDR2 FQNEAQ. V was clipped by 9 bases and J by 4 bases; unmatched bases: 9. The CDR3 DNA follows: TGTGCCAGTAGTCAGGGACAGCCAAATCAGCCCCAGCATTTT. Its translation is CASSQGQPNQPQHF. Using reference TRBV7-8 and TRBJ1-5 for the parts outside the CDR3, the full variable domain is GAGVSQSPRYKVAKRGQDVALRCDPISGHVSLFWYQQALGQGPEFLTYFQNEAQLDKSGLPSDRFFAERPEGSVSTLKIQRTQQEDSAVYLCASSQGQPNQPQHFGDGTRLSIL.

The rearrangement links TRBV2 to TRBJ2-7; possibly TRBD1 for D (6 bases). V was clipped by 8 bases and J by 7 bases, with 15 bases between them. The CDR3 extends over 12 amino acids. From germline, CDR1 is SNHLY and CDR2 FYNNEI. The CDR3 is CASVGQGREQYF. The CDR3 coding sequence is TGTGCCAGCGTTGGTCAGGGGCGAGAGCAGTACTTC.

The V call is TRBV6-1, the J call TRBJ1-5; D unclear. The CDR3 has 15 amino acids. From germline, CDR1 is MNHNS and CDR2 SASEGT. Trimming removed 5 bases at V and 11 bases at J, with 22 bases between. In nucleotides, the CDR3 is TGTGCCAGCAGTTACCCGACCCTAGACCTCGTGGCCCAGCATTTT. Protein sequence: CASSYPTLDLVAQHF.

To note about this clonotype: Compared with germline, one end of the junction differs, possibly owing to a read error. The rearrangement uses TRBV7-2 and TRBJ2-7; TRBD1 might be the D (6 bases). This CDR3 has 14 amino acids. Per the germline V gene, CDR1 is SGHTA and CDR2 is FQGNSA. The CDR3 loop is CAGSQGGQTYEQYF. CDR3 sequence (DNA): TGTGCCGGCAGCCAAGGCGGACAGACCTACGAGCAGTACTTC.

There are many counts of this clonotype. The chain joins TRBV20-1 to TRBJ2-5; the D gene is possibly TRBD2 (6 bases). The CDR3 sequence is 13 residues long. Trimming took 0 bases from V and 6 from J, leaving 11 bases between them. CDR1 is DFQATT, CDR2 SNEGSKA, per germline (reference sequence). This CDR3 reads CSARDGGVQTQYF. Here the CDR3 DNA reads TGCAGTGCTAGAGATGGAGGGGTCCAGACCCAGTACTTC.

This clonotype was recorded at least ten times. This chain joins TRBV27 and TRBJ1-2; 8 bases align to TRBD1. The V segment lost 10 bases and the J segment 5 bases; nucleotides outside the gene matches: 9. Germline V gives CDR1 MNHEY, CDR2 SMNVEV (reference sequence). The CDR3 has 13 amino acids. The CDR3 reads CATALGQGYGYTF. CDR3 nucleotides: TGTGCCACGGCCCTAGGACAGGGTTATGGCTACACCTTC.

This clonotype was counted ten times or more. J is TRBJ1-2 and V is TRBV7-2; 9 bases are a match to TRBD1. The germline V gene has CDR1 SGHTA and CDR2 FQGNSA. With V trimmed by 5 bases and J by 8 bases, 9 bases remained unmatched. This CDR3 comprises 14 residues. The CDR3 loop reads CASSIGQGPGGYTF. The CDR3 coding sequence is TGTGCCAGCAGCATAGGACAGGGGCCTGGAGGCTACACCTTC.

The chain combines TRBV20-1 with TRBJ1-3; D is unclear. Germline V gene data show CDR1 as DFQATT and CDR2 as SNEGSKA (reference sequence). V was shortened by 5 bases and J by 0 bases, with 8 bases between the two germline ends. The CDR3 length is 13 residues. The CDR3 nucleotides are TGCAGTGCTTCCCCTCTCTCTGGAAACACCATATATTTT. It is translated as CSASPLSGNTIYF.

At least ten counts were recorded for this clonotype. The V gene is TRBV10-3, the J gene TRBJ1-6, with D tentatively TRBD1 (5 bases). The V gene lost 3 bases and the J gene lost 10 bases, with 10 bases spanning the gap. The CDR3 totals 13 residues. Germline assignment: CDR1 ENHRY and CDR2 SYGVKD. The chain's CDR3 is CAISEGAESPLHF. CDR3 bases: TGTGCCATCAGTGAAGGGGCAGAATCACCCCTCCACTTT.

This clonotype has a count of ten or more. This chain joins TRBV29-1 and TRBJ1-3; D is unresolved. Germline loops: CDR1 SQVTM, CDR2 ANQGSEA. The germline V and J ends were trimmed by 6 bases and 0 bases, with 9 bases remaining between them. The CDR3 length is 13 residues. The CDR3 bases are TGCAGCGTGGTGACCGACTCTGGAAACACCATATATTTT. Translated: CSVVTDSGNTIYF.

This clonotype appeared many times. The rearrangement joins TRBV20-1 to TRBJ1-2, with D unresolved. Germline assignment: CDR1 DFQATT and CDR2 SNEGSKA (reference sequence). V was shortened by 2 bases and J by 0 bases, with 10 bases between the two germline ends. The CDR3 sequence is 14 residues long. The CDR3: CSARLPASNYGYTF. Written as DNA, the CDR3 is TGCAGTGCTAGACTGCCAGCGTCTAACTATGGCTACACCTTC.

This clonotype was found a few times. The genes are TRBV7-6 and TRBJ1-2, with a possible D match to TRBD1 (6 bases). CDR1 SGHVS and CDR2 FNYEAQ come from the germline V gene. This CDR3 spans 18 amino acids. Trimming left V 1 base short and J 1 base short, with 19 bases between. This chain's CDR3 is CASSLVTSGALNNYGYTF. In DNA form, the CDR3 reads TGTGCCAGCAGCTTAGTCACGTCGGGGGCGCTTAATAACTATGGCTACACCTTC.

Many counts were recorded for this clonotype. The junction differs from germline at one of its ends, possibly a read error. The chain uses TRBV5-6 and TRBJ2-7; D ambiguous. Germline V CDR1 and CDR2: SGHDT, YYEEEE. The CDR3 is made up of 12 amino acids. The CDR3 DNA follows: TGTGCCAACAGCTCTGCCTTGTACGAGCAGTACTTC. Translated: CANSSALYEQYF.

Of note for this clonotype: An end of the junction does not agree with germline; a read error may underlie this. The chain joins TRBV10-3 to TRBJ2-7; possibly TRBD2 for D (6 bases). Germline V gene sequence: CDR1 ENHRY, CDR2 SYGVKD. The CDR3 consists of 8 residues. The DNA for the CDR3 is TGTGCCATCAGTCCGGGGGACTTC. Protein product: CAISPGDF.

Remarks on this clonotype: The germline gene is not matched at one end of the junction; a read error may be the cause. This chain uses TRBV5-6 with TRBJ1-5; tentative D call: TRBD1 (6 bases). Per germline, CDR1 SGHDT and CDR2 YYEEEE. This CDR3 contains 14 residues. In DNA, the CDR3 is TGTGCCAGCAGCGCCGACAGGTTCAATCAGTCCCAGCATTTT. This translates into CASSADRFNQSQHF. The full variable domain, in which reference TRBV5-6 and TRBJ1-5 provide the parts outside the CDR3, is DAGVTQSPTHLIKTRGQQVTLRCSPKSGHDTVSWYQQALGQGPQFIFQYYEEEERQRGNFPDRFSGHQFPNYSSELNVNALLLGDSALYLCASSADRFNQSQHFGDGTRLSIL.

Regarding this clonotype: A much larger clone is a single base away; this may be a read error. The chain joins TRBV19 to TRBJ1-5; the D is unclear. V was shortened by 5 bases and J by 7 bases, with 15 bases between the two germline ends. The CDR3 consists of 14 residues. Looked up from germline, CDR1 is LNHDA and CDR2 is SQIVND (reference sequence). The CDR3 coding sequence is TGTGCCAGTAGTTTCGCGGCGAAACGGCAGCCCCAGCATTTT. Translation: CASSFAAKRQPQHF.

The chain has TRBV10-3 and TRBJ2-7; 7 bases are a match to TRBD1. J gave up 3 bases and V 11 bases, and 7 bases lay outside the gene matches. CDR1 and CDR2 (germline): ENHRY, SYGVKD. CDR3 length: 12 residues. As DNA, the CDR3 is TGTGCCGCGACAGGGTGGATCTACGAGCAGTACTTC. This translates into CAATGWIYEQYF.

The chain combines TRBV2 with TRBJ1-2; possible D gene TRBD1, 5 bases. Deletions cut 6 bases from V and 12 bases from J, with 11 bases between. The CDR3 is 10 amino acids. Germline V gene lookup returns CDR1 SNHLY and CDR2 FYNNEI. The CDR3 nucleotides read TGTGCCAGCAGCCGTCAGGGACACACCTTC. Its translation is CASSRQGHTF.

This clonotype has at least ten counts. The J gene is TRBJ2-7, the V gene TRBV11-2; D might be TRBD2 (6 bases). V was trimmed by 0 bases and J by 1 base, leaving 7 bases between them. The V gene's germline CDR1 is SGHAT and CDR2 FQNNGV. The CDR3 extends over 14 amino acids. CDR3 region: CASSLERGSYEQYF. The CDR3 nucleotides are TGTGCCAGCAGCTTAGAGCGGGGTTCCTACGAGCAGTACTTC.

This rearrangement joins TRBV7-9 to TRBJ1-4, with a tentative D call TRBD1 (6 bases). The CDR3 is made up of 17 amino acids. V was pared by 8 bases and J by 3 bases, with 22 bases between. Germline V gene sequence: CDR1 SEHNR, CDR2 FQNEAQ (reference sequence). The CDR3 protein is CASSSHVGGLSNEKLFF. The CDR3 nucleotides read TGTGCCAGCTCGTCCCACGTCGGGGGCCTGTCTAATGAAAAACTGTTTTTT.

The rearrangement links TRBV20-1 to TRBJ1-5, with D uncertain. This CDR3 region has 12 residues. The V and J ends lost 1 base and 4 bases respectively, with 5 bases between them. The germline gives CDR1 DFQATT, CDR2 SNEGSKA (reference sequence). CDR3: CSARGENQPQHF. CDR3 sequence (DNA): TGCAGTGCTAGAGGCGAAAATCAGCCCCAGCATTTT.

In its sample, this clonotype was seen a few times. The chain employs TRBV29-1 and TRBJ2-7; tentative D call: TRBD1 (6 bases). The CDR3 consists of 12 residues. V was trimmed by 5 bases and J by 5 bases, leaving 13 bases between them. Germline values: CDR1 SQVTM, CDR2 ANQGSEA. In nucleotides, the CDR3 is TGCAGCGTTCTAGGGGGACCCCACGAGCAGTACTTC. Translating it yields CSVLGGPHEQYF.

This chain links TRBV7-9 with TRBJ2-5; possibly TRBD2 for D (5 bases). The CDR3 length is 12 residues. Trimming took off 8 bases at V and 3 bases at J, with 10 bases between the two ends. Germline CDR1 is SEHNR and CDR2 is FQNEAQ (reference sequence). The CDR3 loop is CASSRAEETQYF. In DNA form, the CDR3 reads TGTGCCAGCTCACGAGCGGAAGAGACCCAGTACTTC.

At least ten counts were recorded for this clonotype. This chain's CDR3 is CASSPQAGLNIYEQYF. Here the CDR3 DNA reads TGTGCCAGCAGCCCTCAGGCAGGACTTAACATCTACGAGCAGTACTTC. The rearrangement joins TRBV7-9 to TRBJ2-7; TRBD2 might be the D (5 bases). The CDR3 consists of 16 residues. V was shortened by 5 bases and J by 3 bases, with 20 bases between the two germline ends. Germline V gene sequence: CDR1 SEHNR, CDR2 FQNEAQ (reference sequence).

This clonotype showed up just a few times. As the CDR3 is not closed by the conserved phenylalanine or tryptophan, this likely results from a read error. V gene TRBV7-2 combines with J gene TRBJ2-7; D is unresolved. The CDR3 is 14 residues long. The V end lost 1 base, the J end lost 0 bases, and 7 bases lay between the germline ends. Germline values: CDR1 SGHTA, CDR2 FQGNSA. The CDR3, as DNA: TGTGCCAGCAGCTTAGATCAGGCCTCCTACGAGCAGTACCTC. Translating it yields CASSLDQASYEQYL.

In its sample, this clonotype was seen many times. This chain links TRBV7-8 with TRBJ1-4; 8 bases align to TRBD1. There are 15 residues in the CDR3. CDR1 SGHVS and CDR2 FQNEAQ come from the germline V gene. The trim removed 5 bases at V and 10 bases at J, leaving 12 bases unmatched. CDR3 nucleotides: TGTGCCAGCAGCCCCGACGACAGGGGTGACGGAAAACTGTTTTTT. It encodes CASSPDDRGDGKLFF. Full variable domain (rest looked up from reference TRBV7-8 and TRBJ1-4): GAGVSQSPRYKVAKRGQDVALRCDPISGHVSLFWYQQALGQGPEFLTYFQNEAQLDKSGLPSDRFFAERPEGSVSTLKIQRTQQEDSAVYLCASSPDDRGDGKLFFGSGTQLSVL.